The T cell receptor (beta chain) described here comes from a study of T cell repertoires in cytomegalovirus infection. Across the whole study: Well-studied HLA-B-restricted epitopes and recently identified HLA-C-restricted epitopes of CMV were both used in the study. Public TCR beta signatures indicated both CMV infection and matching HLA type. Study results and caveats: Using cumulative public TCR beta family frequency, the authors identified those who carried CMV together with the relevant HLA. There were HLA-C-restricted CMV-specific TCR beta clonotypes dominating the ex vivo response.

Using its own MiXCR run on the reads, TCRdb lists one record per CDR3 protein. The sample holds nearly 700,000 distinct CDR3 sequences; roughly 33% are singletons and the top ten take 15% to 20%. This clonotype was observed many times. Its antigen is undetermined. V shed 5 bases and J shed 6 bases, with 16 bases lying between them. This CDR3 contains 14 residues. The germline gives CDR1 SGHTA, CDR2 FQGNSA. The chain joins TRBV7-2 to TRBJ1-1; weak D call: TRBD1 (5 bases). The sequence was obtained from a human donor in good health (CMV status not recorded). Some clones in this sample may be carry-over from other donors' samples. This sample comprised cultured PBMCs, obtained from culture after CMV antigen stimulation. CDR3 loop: CASSPDMGMPEAFF. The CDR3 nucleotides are TGTGCCAGCAGCCCGGACATGGGTATGCCTGAAGCTTTCTTT.